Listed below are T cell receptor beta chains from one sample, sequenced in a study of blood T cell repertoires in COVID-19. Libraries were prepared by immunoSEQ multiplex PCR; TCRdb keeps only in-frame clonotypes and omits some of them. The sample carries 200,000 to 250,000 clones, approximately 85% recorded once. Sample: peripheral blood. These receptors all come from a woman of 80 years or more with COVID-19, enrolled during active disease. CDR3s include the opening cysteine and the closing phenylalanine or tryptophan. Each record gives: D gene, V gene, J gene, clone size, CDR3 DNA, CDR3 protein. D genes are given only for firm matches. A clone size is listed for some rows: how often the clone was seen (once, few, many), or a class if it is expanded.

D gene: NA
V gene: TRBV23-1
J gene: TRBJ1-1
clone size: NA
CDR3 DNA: TGCGCCAGCAGTCAATCGTGGGGGCCGGTTGAAGCTTTCTTT
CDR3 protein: CASSQSWGPVEAFF

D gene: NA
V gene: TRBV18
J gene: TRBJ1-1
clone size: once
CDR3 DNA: TGTGCCAGCTCACCTCTTACACAGGGAAGGGGGAACACTGAAGCTTTCTTT
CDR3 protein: CASSPLTQGRGNTEAFF

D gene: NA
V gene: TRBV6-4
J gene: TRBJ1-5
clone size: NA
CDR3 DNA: TGTGCCCCCCCAAACCGAGACTCAGTATTTCATCAGCCCCAGCATTTT
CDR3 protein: CAPPNRDSVFHQPQHF

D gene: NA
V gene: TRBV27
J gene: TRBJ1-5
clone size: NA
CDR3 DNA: TGTGCCAGCAGCCGGAGGGACCGGCTTGAGCCCCAGCATTTT
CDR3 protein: CASSRRDRLEPQHF

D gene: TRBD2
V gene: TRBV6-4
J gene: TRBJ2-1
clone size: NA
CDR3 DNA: TGTGCCAGCAGTATGACTCCAGCGGGGGGGCAGTTCTTC
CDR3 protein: CASSMTPAGGQFF

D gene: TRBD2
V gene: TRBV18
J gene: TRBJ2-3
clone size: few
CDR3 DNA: TGTGCCAGCTCCCTTATAGCGGGGGGCGCCAGAGATACGCAGTATTTT
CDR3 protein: CASSLIAGGARDTQYF

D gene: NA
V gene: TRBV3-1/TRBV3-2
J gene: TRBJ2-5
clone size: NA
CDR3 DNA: TGTGCCAGCAGCCAAGATCGACAGCGGGCCGAGACCCAGTACTTC
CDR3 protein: CASSQDRQRAETQYF

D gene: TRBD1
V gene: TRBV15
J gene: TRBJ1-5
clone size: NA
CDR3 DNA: TGTGCCACCAGCAGGGGCCGGTCGGGGACAGGGGTAGATCAGCCCCAGCATTTT
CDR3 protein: CATSRGRSGTGVDQPQHF

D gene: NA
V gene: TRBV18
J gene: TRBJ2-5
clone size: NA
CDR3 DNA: TGTGCCAGCTCACCGAATTTGGGCGAGACCCAGTACTTC
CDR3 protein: CASSPNLGETQYF

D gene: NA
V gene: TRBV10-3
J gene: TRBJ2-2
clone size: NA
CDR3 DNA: TGTGCCATGAGGTCAACCCTCTCCACCGGGGAGCTGTTTTTT
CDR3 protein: CAMRSTLSTGELFF

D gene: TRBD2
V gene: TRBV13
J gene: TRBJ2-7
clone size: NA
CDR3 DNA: TGTGCCAGCAGTCAAACACCGGGACTAGCGGGAGGGTTTGGTCTCGAGCAGTACTTC
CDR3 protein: CASSQTPGLAGGFGLEQYF

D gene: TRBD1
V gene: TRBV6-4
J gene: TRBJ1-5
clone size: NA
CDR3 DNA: TGTGCCCTAGCCGGGACAGTATTCCAAAGCCAGCCCCAGCATTTT
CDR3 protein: CALAGTVFQSQPQHF

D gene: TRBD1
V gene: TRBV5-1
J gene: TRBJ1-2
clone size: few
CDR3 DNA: TGCGCCAGCAGCACGGACAGGGGGAACTATGGCTACACCTTC
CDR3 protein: CASSTDRGNYGYTF

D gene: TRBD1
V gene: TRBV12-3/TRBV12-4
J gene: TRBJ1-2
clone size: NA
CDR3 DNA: TGTGCCAGCAGGTCAACAGGGGGCGGGGGCTACACCTTC
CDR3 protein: CASRSTGGGGYTF

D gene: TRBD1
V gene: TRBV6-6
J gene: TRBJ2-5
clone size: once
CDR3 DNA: TGTGCCAGCAGCCCCGGACAGGGGGGAGAGACCCAGTACTTC
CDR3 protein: CASSPGQGGETQYF

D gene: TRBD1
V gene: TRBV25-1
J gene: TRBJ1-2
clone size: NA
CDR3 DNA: TGTGCCAGCAGTCGAGAGACGACAGGGAGCTATGGCTACACCTTC
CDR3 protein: CASSRETTGSYGYTF

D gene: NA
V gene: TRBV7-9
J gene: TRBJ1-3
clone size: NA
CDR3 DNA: TGTGCCAGCAGCTTAGCGGCAGGGGCTGGAAACACCATATATTTT
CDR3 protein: CASSLAAGAGNTIYF

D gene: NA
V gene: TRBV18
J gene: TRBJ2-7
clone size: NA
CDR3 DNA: TGTGCCAGCTCACCCTGGGGAGGCGCCGCCTCCTACGAGCAGTACTTC
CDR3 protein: CASSPWGGAASYEQYF

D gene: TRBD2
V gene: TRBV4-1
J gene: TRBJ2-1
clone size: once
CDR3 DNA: TGCGCCAGCACCCGGGAGGGCCCCTACAATGAGCAGTTCTTC
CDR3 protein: CASTREGPYNEQFF

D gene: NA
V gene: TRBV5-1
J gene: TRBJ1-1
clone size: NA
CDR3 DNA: TGCGCCAGCAGCCCGACAGGAGAGAACACTGAAGCTTTCTTT
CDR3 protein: CASSPTGENTEAFF

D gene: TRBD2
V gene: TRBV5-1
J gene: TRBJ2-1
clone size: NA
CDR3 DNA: TGCGCCAGCTCCAGGGAAACTAGCGGGGGGTCCAGCTCCTACAATGAGCAGTTCTTC
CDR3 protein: CASSRETSGGSSSYNEQFF

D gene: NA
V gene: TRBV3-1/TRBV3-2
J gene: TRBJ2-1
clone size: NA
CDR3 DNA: TGTGCCAGCAGCCGCTCTCGCAGCGGACAGTTCTTC
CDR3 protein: CASSRSRSGQFF

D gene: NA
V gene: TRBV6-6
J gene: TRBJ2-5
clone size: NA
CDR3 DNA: TGTGCCAGCAGTTACGGCAGGTTAGAGACCCAGTACTTC
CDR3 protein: CASSYGRLETQYF

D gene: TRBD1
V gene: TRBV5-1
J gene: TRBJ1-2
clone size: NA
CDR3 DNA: TGCGCCAGCAGCGCAGGACAGGGGCCCTACACCTTC
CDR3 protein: CASSAGQGPYTF

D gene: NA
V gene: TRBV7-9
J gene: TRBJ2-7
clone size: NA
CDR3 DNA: TGTGCCAGCAGCTTAGACGCCCAGTCCTACGAGCAGTACTTC
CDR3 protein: CASSLDAQSYEQYF

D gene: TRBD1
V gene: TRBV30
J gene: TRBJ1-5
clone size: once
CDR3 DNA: TGTGCCTGGAGTCCTGGACAGGGATATCAGCCCCAGCATTTT
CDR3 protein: CAWSPGQGYQPQHF

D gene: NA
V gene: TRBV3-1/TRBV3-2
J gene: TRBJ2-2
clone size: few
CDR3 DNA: TGTGCCAGCAGTTACAGGGCCAGCACCGGGGAGCTGTTTTTT
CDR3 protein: CASSYRASTGELFF

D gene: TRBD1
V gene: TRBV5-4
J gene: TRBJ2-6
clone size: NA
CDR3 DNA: TGTGCCAGCAGTGACAGGGCCTCTGGGGCCAACGTCCTGACTTTC
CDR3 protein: CASSDRASGANVLTF

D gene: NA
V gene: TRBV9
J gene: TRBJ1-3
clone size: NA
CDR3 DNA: TGTGCCAGCAGCGATAGAAACACCATATATTTT
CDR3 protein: CASSDRNTIYF

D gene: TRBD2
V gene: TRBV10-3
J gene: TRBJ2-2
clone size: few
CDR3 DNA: TGTGCCATCAGTGGATTTAGCGGGGGAAAGACCGGGGAGCTGTTTTTT
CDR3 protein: CAISGFSGGKTGELFF

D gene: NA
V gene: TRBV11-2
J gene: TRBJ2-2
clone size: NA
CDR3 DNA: TGTGCCAGCAGCTTCCGACAGAGTCACACCGGGGAGCTGTTTTTT
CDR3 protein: CASSFRQSHTGELFF

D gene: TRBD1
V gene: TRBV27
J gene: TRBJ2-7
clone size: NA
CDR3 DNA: TGTGCCAGCAGGCGAGGCGTGGGACAGGGGGCCTACGAGCAGTACTTC
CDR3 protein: CASRRGVGQGAYEQYF

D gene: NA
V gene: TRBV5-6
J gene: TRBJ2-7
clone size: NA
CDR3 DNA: TGTGCCAGCAGCACCTACTACGAGCAGTACTTC
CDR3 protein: CASSTYYEQYF

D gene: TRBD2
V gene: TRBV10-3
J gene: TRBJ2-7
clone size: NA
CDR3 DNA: TGTGCCATCAGTCCCCCTTACGGGGGGGTGAGCTCCTACGAGCAGTACTTC
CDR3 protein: CAISPPYGGVSSYEQYF

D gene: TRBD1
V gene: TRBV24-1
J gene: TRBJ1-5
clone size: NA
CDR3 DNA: TGTGCCACCAGTGAGTGGGACAGTAATCAGCCCCAGCATTTT
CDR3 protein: CATSEWDSNQPQHF

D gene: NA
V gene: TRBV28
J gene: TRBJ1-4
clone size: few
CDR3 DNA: TGTGCCAGCACCCCGTTTGAGTTTGCCACCGATAATGAAAAACTGTTTTTT
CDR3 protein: CASTPFEFATDNEKLFF

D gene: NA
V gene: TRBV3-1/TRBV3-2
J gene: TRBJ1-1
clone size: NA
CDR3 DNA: TGTGCCAGCAGCCGACGGGGTGGGGACACTGAAGCTTTCTTT
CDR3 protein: CASSRRGGDTEAFF

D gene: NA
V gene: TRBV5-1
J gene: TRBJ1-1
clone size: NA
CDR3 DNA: TGCGCCAGCAGATCAGGACAGCTCGCAAACACTGAAGCTTTCTTT
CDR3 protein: CASRSGQLANTEAFF

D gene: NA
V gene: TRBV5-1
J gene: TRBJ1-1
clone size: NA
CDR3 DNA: TGCGCCAGCAGCATAAACAGGGAGTTAGGCACTGAAGCTTTCTTT
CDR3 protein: CASSINRELGTEAFF

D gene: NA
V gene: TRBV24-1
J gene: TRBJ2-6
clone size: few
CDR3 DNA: TGTGCCACCAGTGATCAATCCCCCTTCAGGGTTAGTCCCCTTGCCGGGGCCAACGTCCTGACTTTC
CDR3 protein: CATSDQSPFRVSPLAGANVLTF

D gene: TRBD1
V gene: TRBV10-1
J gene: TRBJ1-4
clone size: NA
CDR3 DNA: TGCGCCAGCACCGGGACAGTACCTCCCACCTTCCTTAATGAAAAACTGTTTTTT
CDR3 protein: CASTGTVPPTFLNEKLFF

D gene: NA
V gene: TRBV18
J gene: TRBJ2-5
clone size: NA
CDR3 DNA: TGTGCCAGCTCACCGTCAGGGAGGTTGGAGACCCAGTACTTC
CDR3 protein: CASSPSGRLETQYF

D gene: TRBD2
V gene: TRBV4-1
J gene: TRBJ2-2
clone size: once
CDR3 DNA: TGCGCCAGCAGCCAAGTGGCGGGGGCCGGGGAGCTGTTTTTT
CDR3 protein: CASSQVAGAGELFF

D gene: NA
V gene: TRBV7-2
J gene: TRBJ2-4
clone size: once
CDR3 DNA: TGTGCCAGCAGCTTAGCGCCGGGGACCAAAAACATTCAGTACTTC
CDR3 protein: CASSLAPGTKNIQYF

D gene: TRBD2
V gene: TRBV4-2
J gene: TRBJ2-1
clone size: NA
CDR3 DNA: TGTGCCAGCAGCCAAGATCTACTAGCGGGAGGGACACACAATGAGCAGTTCTTC
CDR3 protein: CASSQDLLAGGTHNEQFF

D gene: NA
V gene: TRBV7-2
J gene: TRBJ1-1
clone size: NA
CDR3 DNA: TGTGCCAGCAGCTTATCCCGAGCGGCGGGAACTGAAGCTTTCTTT
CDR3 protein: CASSLSRAAGTEAFF

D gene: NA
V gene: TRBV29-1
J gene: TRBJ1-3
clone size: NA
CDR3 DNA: TGCAGCGTCATCCCGGAGTTCTCTGGAAACACCATATATTTT
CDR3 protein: CSVIPEFSGNTIYF

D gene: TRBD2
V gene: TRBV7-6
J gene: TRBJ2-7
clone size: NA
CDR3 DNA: TGTGCCAGCAGCTTCGTTAAGCGGGAGGGCAGCGAGCAGTACTTC
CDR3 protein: CASSFVKREGSEQYF

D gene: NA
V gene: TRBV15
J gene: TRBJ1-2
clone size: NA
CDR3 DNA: TGTGCCACCAGCAGAGATCCGGGTTTCTTCTATGGCTACACCTTC
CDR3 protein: CATSRDPGFFYGYTF

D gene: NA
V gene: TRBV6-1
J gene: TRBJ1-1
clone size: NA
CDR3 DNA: TGTGCCAGCAGTGACAGGAACATGAACACTGAAGCTTTCTTT
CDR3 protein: CASSDRNMNTEAFF

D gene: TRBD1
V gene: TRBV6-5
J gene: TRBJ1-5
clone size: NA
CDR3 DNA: TGTGCCAGCAGGCCCGACAGGGCTCAGCCCCAGCATTTT
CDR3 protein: CASRPDRAQPQHF

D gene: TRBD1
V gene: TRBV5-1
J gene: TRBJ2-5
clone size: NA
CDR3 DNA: TGCGCCAGCAGCCCGCAGGCAGGGGGAGAGACCCAGTACTTC
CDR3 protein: CASSPQAGGETQYF

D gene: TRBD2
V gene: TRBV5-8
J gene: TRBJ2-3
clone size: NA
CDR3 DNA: TGTGCCAGCAGCTCACTAGCGGGAGGGACAGATACGCAGTATTTT
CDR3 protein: CASSSLAGGTDTQYF

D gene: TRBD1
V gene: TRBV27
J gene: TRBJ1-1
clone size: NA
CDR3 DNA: TGTGCCAGCAGTCCTCAAAGGACAGGGGAGGGTGAAGCTTTCTTT
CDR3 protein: CASSPQRTGEGEAFF

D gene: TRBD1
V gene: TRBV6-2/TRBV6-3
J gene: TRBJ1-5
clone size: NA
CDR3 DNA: TGTGCCAGCAGTCTGGACAGGGGTAAACAGCCCCAGCATTTT
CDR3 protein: CASSLDRGKQPQHF

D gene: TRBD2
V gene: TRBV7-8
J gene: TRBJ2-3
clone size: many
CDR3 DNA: TGTGCCAGCAGCGCAAGGACTAGCGGGGGCACAGATACGCAGTATTTT
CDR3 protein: CASSARTSGGTDTQYF

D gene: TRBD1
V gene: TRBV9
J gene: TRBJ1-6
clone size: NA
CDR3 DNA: TGTGCCAGCAGCGCAGACAGGGGATGGAATTCACCCCTCCACTTT
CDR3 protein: CASSADRGWNSPLHF